Listed below are T cell receptor beta chains from one sample, sequenced in a study of blood T cell repertoires in COVID-19. TCRdb's copy holds only in-frame clones and misses some; the assay was immunoSEQ multiplex PCR. Here the sample spans 200,000 to 250,000 clones, 81% being singletons. The sample consisted of PBMCs or T cells enriched from blood (not recorded which). The receptor source for this set is a man in his forties or fifties who had recovered from COVID-19. Each CDR3 is given with its conserved first and last residue. The order of the fields is V gene, J gene, D gene, CDR3 protein. A D gene is named only where the DNA matches it firmly.

V: TRBV27; J: TRBJ1-1; D: NA; CDR3: CASSPQGAGTEAFF
V: TRBV19; J: TRBJ2-3; D: TRBD2; CDR3: CASSIRERGRTLDTQYF
V: TRBV7-9; J: TRBJ2-7; D: TRBD1; CDR3: CASSSSGTASYEQYF
V: TRBV7-9; J: TRBJ2-1; D: NA; CDR3: CASSLGDSADRRDEQFF
V: TRBV19; J: TRBJ2-2; D: NA; CDR3: CASSGWGQTGELFF
V: TRBV3-1/TRBV3-2; J: TRBJ1-2; D: NA; CDR3: CASSPVDSNYGYTF
V: TRBV4-1; J: TRBJ2-7; D: TRBD2; CDR3: CASSQGGSSGSQYEQYF
V: TRBV29-1; J: TRBJ1-2; D: NA; CDR3: CSVQTNYGYTF
V: TRBV9; J: TRBJ2-1; D: TRBD2; CDR3: CASSVGAMSGSLGNEQFF
V: TRBV7-9; J: TRBJ1-1; D: TRBD1; CDR3: CASSIGTGLEAFF
V: TRBV5-6; J: TRBJ1-2; D: TRBD1; CDR3: CASRYRGGKNYGYTF
V: TRBV5-4; J: TRBJ2-5; D: TRBD2; CDR3: CASTSGLAGVQQETQYF
V: TRBV5-1; J: TRBJ1-1; D: TRBD1; CDR3: CASSLRTGTVNTEAFF
V: TRBV5-1; J: TRBJ2-7; D: TRBD1; CDR3: CASSLDIGTAYEQYF
V: TRBV29-1; J: TRBJ2-1; D: TRBD1; CDR3: CSVDRTGVNEQFF
V: TRBV11-3; J: TRBJ2-1; D: TRBD2; CDR3: CASSHQGTSGGDVAEQFF
V: TRBV19; J: TRBJ1-3; D: NA; CDR3: CASISSGNTIYF
V: TRBV30; J: TRBJ2-7; D: NA; CDR3: CAWRSWQSYEQYF
V: TRBV6-5; J: TRBJ1-2; D: NA; CDR3: CASSYTAGSNYGYTF
V: TRBV27; J: TRBJ2-7; D: TRBD2; CDR3: CASRRGTSGSYEQYF
V: TRBV21-1; J: TRBJ2-7; D: NA; CDR3: CASSKARGFSYEQYF
V: TRBV5-4; J: TRBJ1-1; D: NA; CDR3: CASSFLGGRNTEAFF
V: TRBV7-2; J: TRBJ2-7; D: TRBD2; CDR3: CASTRASGYEQYF
V: TRBV3-1/TRBV3-2; J: TRBJ2-7; D: NA; CDR3: CASSQHSRPEQYF
V: TRBV6-2/TRBV6-3; J: TRBJ2-1; D: TRBD2; CDR3: CASSYSGLAGASSYNEQFF
V: TRBV5-6; J: TRBJ1-5; D: TRBD1; CDR3: CASSFGTGNQPQHF
V: TRBV20-1; J: TRBJ2-1; D: TRBD2; CDR3: CSASSTSGRNEQFF
V: TRBV7-9; J: TRBJ1-5; D: NA; CDR3: CASSQHEGPNQPQHF
V: TRBV24-1; J: TRBJ1-5; D: NA; CDR3: CATSDRRGEPQHF
V: TRBV7-8; J: TRBJ1-5; D: NA; CDR3: CASSLVGGQPQHF
V: TRBV11-2; J: TRBJ2-7; D: NA; CDR3: CASSLGSYEQYF
V: TRBV24-1; J: TRBJ1-2; D: TRBD1; CDR3: CATQDPGTGASYGYTF
V: TRBV7-2; J: TRBJ1-2; D: NA; CDR3: CASSPSGASYGYTF
V: TRBV18; J: TRBJ2-1; D: NA; CDR3: CASSPPAGAAAGQFF